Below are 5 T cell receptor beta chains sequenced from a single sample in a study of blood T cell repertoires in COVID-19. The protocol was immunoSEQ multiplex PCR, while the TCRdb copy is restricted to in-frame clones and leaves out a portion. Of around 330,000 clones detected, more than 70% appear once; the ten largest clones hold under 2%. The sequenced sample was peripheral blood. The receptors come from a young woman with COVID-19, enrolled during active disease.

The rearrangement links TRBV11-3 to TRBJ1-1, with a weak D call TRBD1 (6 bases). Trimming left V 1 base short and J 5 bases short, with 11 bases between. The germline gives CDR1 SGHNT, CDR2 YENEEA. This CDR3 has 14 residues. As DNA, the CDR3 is TGTGCCAGCAGCTTAGTCACAGGGAAGACTGAAGCTTTCTTT. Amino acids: CASSLVTGKTEAFF.

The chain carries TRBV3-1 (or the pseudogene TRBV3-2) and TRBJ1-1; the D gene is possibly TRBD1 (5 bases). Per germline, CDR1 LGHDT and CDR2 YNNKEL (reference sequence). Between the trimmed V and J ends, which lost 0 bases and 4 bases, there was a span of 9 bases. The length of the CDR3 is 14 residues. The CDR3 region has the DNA TGTGCCAGCAGCCAAGATCAGGGAGGCACTGAAGCTTTCTTT. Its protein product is CASSQDQGGTEAFF.

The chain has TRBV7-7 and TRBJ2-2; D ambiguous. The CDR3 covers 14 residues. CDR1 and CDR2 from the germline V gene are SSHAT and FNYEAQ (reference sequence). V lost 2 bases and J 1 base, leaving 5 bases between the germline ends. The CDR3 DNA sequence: TGTGCCAGCAGCTTAACACAGAACACCGGGGAGCTGTTTTTT. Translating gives CASSLTQNTGELFF.

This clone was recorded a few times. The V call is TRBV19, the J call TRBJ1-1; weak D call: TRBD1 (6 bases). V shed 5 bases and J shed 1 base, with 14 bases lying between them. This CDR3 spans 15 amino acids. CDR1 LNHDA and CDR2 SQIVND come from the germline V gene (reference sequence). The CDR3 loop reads CASSLGAGGNTEAFF. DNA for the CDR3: TGTGCCAGTAGTTTGGGGGCCGGAGGGAACACTGAAGCTTTCTTT.

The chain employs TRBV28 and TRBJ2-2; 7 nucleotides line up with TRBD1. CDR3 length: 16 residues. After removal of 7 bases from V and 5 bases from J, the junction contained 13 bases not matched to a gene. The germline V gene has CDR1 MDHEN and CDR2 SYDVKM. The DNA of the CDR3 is TGTGCCAGCACCCTAGGCCCGGGACAGTGGACCGGGGAGCTGTTTTTT. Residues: CASTLGPGQWTGELFF.